This T cell receptor beta chain was found in a study of regulatory and conventional T cells in RAG deficiency (TCRdb year 2017). About the study as a whole: High-throughput TCR beta sequencing was used to compare the diversity and composition of the Treg, conventional CD4+ and CD8+ T cell repertoires of RAG-deficient patients with those of healthy controls. The full study reports these points: For some subjects, some analyses of T-cell subsets were not performed. Shorter CDR3 lengths were found in all patient T-cell subsets, and >80% Treg-Tconv repertoire overlap at nucleotide and amino acid level was observed in Omenn syndrome patients. Markedly lower Shannon entropy and higher Simpson indices were observed in RAG-deficient patients than in control T-cell subpopulations. The CD25-high CD127-low cells sorted from Omenn syndrome patients may be peripherally activated cells rather than true Treg cells. Compared with controls, Omenn syndrome and CID/AS patients had approximately 99-fold fewer unique TCR beta sequences in Treg cells, whereas the reduction in the other subsets was roughly 9.3-fold.

The library was generated by the immunoSEQ multiplex PCR assay. Rearranged TCR beta chain products were amplified from the genomic DNA of sorted T-cell subsets and were then sequenced. Turning to the authors' computational methods: Shannon entropy and Simpson indices were used to quantify the repertoire diversity of productive TCR beta rearrangements. To assess clonal expansion, the frequencies of the 100 most abundant productive TCR beta clonotypes were added up as a share of total reads. The TRB repertoires were scored with a self-reactivity index that is based on amino acid usage at CDR3beta positions 6 and 7. Two-way ANOVA was used for repertoire analyses, while Student t or Mann-Whitney tests were used for flow cytometric analyses. The source is immuneACCESS, and TCRdb retained only in-frame sequences with V and J called. Part of the clones is not carried over; for the studies checked, unresolved V genes explain less than half of this, and the remainder is unexplained. V, J and clone size reflect that table, while D and trimming were determined from the DNA. This sample gives about 20,000 clones in total; approximately 88% of them show up just once. Clones ranked in the top ten supply roughly 1.4% of the sample.

V loses 7 bases of germline sequence and J loses 5 bases, and the interval between the two ends is 22 bases. CDR1 and CDR2 were assigned from the germline V gene (reference sequence) as MNHNY and SVGAGI. Taken from cysteine to phenylalanine, the CDR3 has 16 residues. Of the read, only the CDR3 DNA is kept; its 48 bases are in frame from base 1. Before genomic DNA was extracted, regulatory T cells were isolated from blood as CD4+CD25-high CD127-low cells. For repertoire analyses, the comparison group consisted of fewer than 10 healthy control donors. This clone came up a few times. Its antigen is unknown. No base-level quality is on record; no much larger clone is a single base apart. The data also belong to a second study, concerning regulatory T cells. As the second publication notes: For the multiplex PCR, 52 forward TRBV primers and 13 reverse TRBJ primers were used, and amplification bias was corrected with both assay-based and computational methods. Patient repertoires showed restricted unique TRB V-J pairs and skewed V and J gene usage, most marked in regulatory T cells. Between CD3G-deficient patients and healthy controls, the study compared T-cell receptor beta repertoires in sorted regulatory T cells, conventional CD4+ T cells and CD8+ T cells. Ficoll density separation was used to isolate peripheral blood mononuclear cells. Within the immunoSEQ assay, multiplex PCR amplified rearranged TRB loci from genomic DNA. Sequencing of the TRB amplicons was done on an Illumina HiSeq platform. Raw sequences were error-filtered and aligned to reference gene sequences by custom algorithms, then analyzed with the immunoSEQ online tools. Frequencies of productive and nonproductive TRB rearrangements were evaluated among both unique and total sequences. For group comparisons, t tests, Mann-Whitney tests or two-way ANOVA were performed in Prism software.

Recombination connected TRBV6-6 to TRBJ2-3, with TRBD2 tentatively as D gene (7 bases match). The clonotype originates from a human donor in good health. Sample: Tregs sorted from blood. The CDR3 region: CASNGGARTVGDTQYF. The DNA sequence follows: TGTGCCAGCAATGGGGGGGCCCGGACGGTTGGAGATACGCAGTATTTT.